The sequence of this T cell receptor beta chain was determined in a study of T cell responses to AZD1222 COVID-19 vaccine. Points from the study as a whole: Vaccine-associated CD4 TCRs spanned spike, dominant at 160-218 and 743-854.

The repertoire was sequenced with immunoSEQ multiplex PCR; TCRdb's copy has only in-frame clones and lacks some. The table has approximately 120,000 clones, around 90% seen once. In the case of this clone: The antigen remains unidentified.

V lost 1 base, J lost 3 bases, and 0 bases lay in between. This CDR3 spans 11 amino acids. Germline lookup yields CDR1 PRHDT and CDR2 FYEKMQ (reference sequence). This chain links TRBV13 with TRBJ1-2; D is unclear. The material was peripheral blood, obtained on day 0 of AZD1222 vaccination. This TCR was sampled from an adult in good health. The CDR3 nucleotides read TGTGCCAGCAGCTTAGACTATGGCTACACCTTC. Protein: CASSLDYGYTF.